This T cell receptor beta chain is drawn from a study of CD8 T cells in Susac syndrome. The multiple sclerosis control group was made up of treatment-naive patients with stable or active relapsing-remitting disease. TEMRA cells were FACS-enriched, while CD8+ and CD4+ T cells were negatively isolated. Random hexamers primed reverse transcription of about 0.45 to 1 ug RNA. The method of amplification for TCR beta CDR3 was immunoSEQ multiplex PCR, covering 54 Vbeta and 13 Jbeta. TCRdb re-called the immunoSEQ multiplex PCR reads with MiXCR, one entry per CDR3 protein. The table shows hundreds of thousands of distinct CDR3 sequences, with around 96% occurring only once. After removal of 8 bases from V and 4 bases from J, the junction contained 13 bases not matched to a gene. This CDR3 comprises 14 residues. Per the germline V gene, CDR1 is DFQATT and CDR2 is SNEGSKA (reference sequence).

Sample: CD4+ T cells from PBMCs. This sequence joins TRBV20-1 and TRBJ1-2; 7 bases line up with TRBD1. The receptor was derived from a human donor with multiple sclerosis. The chain's CDR3 is CSHVVPGGSYGYTF. CDR3 coding DNA: TGCAGTCATGTGGTTCCAGGGGGTTCCTATGGCTACACCTTC.